A single sample is the source of the 21 T cell receptor beta chains below, sequenced in a study of control samples from healthy donors and cancer patients. TCRdb keeps only in-frame clones here, not all; method: immunoSEQ multiplex PCR. Of tens of thousands of clones in the sample, roughly 80% were seen once. The sample taken for sequencing was PBMCs. These receptors originate from a man between 65 and 79 years old with lung cancer.

This chain links TRBV2 with TRBJ2-2, with D tentatively TRBD1 (6 bases). Germline lookup yields CDR1 SNHLY and CDR2 FYNNEI. The CDR3 sequence is 15 residues long. Trimming removed 2 bases from V and 6 bases from J, with 13 bases in between. The CDR3 protein is CASSERTVSAGELFF. The CDR3 DNA reads TGTGCCAGCAGTGAAAGGACAGTTTCCGCCGGGGAGCTGTTTTTT.

This clone was found once. One junction end does not reproduce the germline sequence, and a read error may be involved. The chain recombines TRBV6-5 with TRBJ1-5, with TRBD1 matching over 7 bases. Germline V gene data show CDR1 as MNHEY and CDR2 as SVGAGI. The CDR3 is 13 residues long. CDR3 DNA: TGTGCCAGCACTGTAGGGGGCAATGAGCCCCAGCATTTT. Encoded protein: CASTVGGNEPQHF.

V usage is TRBV10-3 and J usage is TRBJ2-6, with 7 bases matching TRBD1. The junction had 10 bases not matched to a gene; V was cut back by 11 bases and J by 0 bases. CDR3 length equals 16 residues. The germline V gene has CDR1 ENHRY and CDR2 SYGVKD. CDR3 protein: CAGVGTVFSGANVLTF. The CDR3 bases are TGTGCCGGGGTCGGGACAGTGTTCTCTGGGGCCAACGTCCTGACTTTC.

The rearrangement links TRBV29-1 to TRBJ2-4; D unresolved. The CDR3 loop spans 13 amino acids. Germline assignment: CDR1 SQVTM and CDR2 ANQGSEA. V was cut by 0 bases and J by 8 bases, with 11 bases left in between. The CDR3 loop is CSVEDPTRDIQYF. The CDR3 bases are TGCAGCGTTGAAGATCCGACCCGGGACATTCAGTACTTC. The full variable domain, rest sourced from reference TRBV29-1 and TRBJ2-4, is SAVISQKPSRDICQRGTSLTIQCQVDSQVTMMFWYRQQPGQSLTLIATANQGSEATYESGFVIDKFPISRPNLTFSTLTVSNMSPEDSSIYLCSVEDPTRDIQYFGAGTRLSVL.

The gene calls are TRBV19 and TRBJ1-1; tentative D call: TRBD1 (5 bases). The CDR3 is made up of 15 amino acids. Trimming pared 3 bases from V and 5 bases from J, leaving 16 bases between. The germline gives CDR1 LNHDA, CDR2 SQIVND (reference sequence). Written as DNA, the CDR3 is TGTGCCAGTAGTATTGGCGTGGGGGGGGGAACTGAAGCTTTCTTT. Translated: CASSIGVGGGTEAFF.

The V gene is TRBV7-2, the J gene TRBJ2-3; D is ambiguous. CDR3 length: 13 amino acids. Looked up from germline, CDR1 is SGHTA and CDR2 is FQGNSA. The V gene lost 3 bases and the J gene lost 1 base, with 5 bases spanning the gap. The CDR3 coding sequence is TGTGCCAGCAGCTTCAGTGGCACAGATACGCAGTATTTT. As protein: CASSFSGTDTQYF.

The sample holds one count of this clone. The CDR3 sequence: CASSQVRQANYGYTF. The CDR3 DNA reads as TGTGCCAGCAGCCAAGTACGGCAGGCGAACTATGGCTACACCTTC. J is TRBJ1-2 and V is TRBV4-2; D unresolved. The CDR3 extends over 15 amino acids. Germline-derived CDR1 and CDR2 are LGHNA and YNFKEQ. V lost 1 base to trimming and J lost 2 bases, with 11 bases between them.

This sequence joins TRBV7-9 and TRBJ1-2; 7 bases map to TRBD1. The CDR3 runs 13 residues. Germline-derived CDR1 and CDR2 are SEHNR and FQNEAQ (reference sequence). The V segment lost 5 bases and the J segment 6 bases; nucleotides outside the gene matches: 6. The CDR3 loop is CASSHPGQHGYTF. The CDR3 DNA follows: TGTGCCAGCAGCCACCCGGGACAGCATGGCTACACCTTC.

J is TRBJ1-2 and V is TRBV12-5, with D hard to call. This CDR3 comprises 11 residues. Trimming removed 5 bases at V and 7 bases at J, with 8 bases between. CDR1 is LGHNT, CDR2 FRNRAP, per germline. The CDR3 protein is CASGIESGYTF. CDR3 nucleotides: TGTGCTAGTGGTATAGAGAGTGGCTACACCTTC.

This sequence joins TRBV23-1 and TRBJ2-2; weak D call: TRBD1 (6 bases). TRBV23-1 is filed as an ORF, its function uncertain. This CDR3 has 16 amino acids. V lost 0 bases to trimming and J lost 6 bases, with 14 bases between them. The CDR3 sequence: CASSQSRRGNAGELFF. The CDR3 DNA reads as TGCGCCAGCAGTCAATCCCGCAGGGGTAATGCCGGGGAGCTGTTTTTT.

This chain joins TRBV10-1 and TRBJ2-3; no clear D. The CDR3 is 14 amino acids. Looked up from germline, CDR1 is WNHNN and CDR2 is SYGVQD (reference sequence). Trimming pared 1 base from V and 0 bases from J, leaving 5 bases between. This chain's CDR3 is CASSELWSTDTQYF. The CDR3 DNA sequence: TGCGCCAGCAGTGAGTTGTGGAGCACAGATACGCAGTATTTT.

The gene calls are TRBV3-1 (or the pseudogene TRBV3-2) and TRBJ1-2; TRBD1 aligns across 9 bases. The germline CDR1 and CDR2 sequences are LGHDT and YNNKEL (reference sequence). Trimming removed 1 base from V and 4 bases from J; junction bases left unmatched: 10. CDR3 size: 17 residues. DNA of the CDR3: TGTGCCAGCAGCCAAGGGGGACAGGGAGGGCATTCCTATGGCTACACCTTC. Translating it yields CASSQGGQGGHSYGYTF.

The V gene is TRBV12-3 or TRBV12-4, the J gene TRBJ1-5; D perhaps matches TRBD1 (5 bases). CDR3 size: 13 residues. V dropped 3 bases and J dropped 5 bases, with 8 bases sitting between them. CDR3: CASSFSRDQPQHF. CDR3 coding DNA: TGTGCCAGCAGTTTTTCCAGGGATCAGCCCCAGCATTTT.

CDR3 protein: CASTRSGQNYGYTF. CDR3 DNA: TGTGCCAGCACTCGATCTGGACAGAACTATGGCTACACCTTC. This chain uses TRBV7-8 with TRBJ1-2; weak D call: TRBD1 (6 bases). Per the germline V gene, CDR1 is SGHVS and CDR2 is FQNEAQ. The V and J ends lost 7 bases and 2 bases respectively, with 14 bases between them. CDR3 length: 14 residues.

The chain uses TRBV19 and TRBJ1-2; 7 bases fit TRBD1. The J segment lost 1 base and the V segment lost 7 bases, leaving 6 bases of the junction unmatched. Germline values: CDR1 LNHDA, CDR2 SQIVND (reference sequence). The CDR3 contains 14 residues. The CDR3 region is CASKGQRINYGYTF. CDR3 nucleotide sequence: TGTGCCAGTAAGGGACAGCGAATTAACTATGGCTACACCTTC.

The chain couples TRBV18 to TRBJ1-2; D unclear. The CDR3 runs to 13 residues. Germline values: CDR1 KGHSH, CDR2 LQKENI. The germline V and J ends were trimmed by 3 bases and 3 bases, with 8 bases remaining between them. CDR3 DNA: TGTGCCAGCTCACCGCAGGAGGACTATGGCTACACCTTC. This encodes CASSPQEDYGYTF.

This clone was observed once. The chain has TRBV24-1 and TRBJ2-2; D is ambiguous. The V gene's germline CDR1 is KGHDR and CDR2 SFDVKD. The CDR3 is 13 residues long. V lost 8 bases, J lost 1 base, and 7 bases lay in between. In nucleotides, the CDR3 is TGTGCCACCATGTACGGGAACACCGGGGAGCTGTTTTTT. Protein: CATMYGNTGELFF.

The gene calls are TRBV5-6 and TRBJ1-1; 7 bases fit TRBD1. The CDR3 is made up of 15 amino acids. J lost 1 base, V lost 1 base, and 4 bases had no gene match. The germline V gene encodes CDR1 SGHDT and CDR2 YYEEEE. The CDR3 spells CASSLTGAGNTEAFF. CDR3 bases: TGTGCCAGCAGCTTGACAGGGGCCGGGAACACTGAAGCTTTCTTT. The full variable domain, with the rest looked up from reference TRBV5-6 and TRBJ1-1, is DAGVTQSPTHLIKTRGQQVTLRCSPKSGHDTVSWYQQALGQGPQFIFQYYEEEERQRGNFPDRFSGHQFPNYSSELNVNALLLGDSALYLCASSLTGAGNTEAFFGQGTRLTVV.

The chain employs TRBV4-3 and TRBJ1-3, with D unresolved. The germline CDR1 and CDR2 sequences are LGHNA and YSLEER. V lost 0 bases and J 2 bases, leaving 11 bases between the germline ends. The CDR3 has 16 amino acids. The CDR3 nucleotides are TGCGCCAGCAGCCAAGAACAGCTAGGCCCTGGAAACACCATATATTTT. Amino acids: CASSQEQLGPGNTIYF.

The chain couples TRBV6-5 to TRBJ2-2; tentatively, D is TRBD2 (7 bases). V was pared by 7 bases and J by 1 base, with 13 bases between. This CDR3 comprises 15 residues. Germline values: CDR1 MNHEY, CDR2 SVGAGI. The CDR3 here is CASTNREGNTGELFF. The CDR3 DNA sequence: TGTGCCAGCACCAACAGGGAGGGGAACACCGGGGAGCTGTTTTTT.

This chain links TRBV6-1 with TRBJ1-1; no reliable D call. Trimming removed 2 bases from V and 3 bases from J, with 13 bases in between. There are 15 residues in the CDR3. Germline CDR1 MNHNS, CDR2 SASEGT. Here the CDR3 reads CASSEPGKGDTEAFF. CDR3 in DNA: TGTGCCAGCAGTGAACCGGGGAAGGGAGACACTGAAGCTTTCTTT.